This TCR beta chain originates from a study of T cell repertoires in cytomegalovirus infection. Each CDR3 protein is one row after TCRdb ran MiXCR on the reads. The table shows approximately 700,000 distinct CDR3 sequences, with less than 40% occurring only once. This clonotype was counted between two and nine times. Germline V CDR1 and CDR2: MDHEN, SYDVKM. V dropped 6 bases and J dropped 0 bases, with 15 bases sitting between them. The CDR3 is 16 residues long. The source of this sequence is a human donor in good health (CMV status not recorded). Some clones in this sample may be carry-over from other donors' samples. The chain has TRBV28 and TRBJ1-5, with a weak D call TRBD1 (6 bases). The sample taken for sequencing was PBMCs. CDR3 DNA sequence: TGTGCCAGCAGCCCCCGACAGGCCCATAGCAATCAGCCCCAGCATTTT. The encoded protein is CASSPRQAHSNQPQHF.